The clone carrying this TCR beta chain was picked up a small number of times. Its antigen is unknown. This sample was taken from a study of CD8 T cells in ankylosing spondylitis. General study points: Matched ankylosing spondylitis synovial fluid reportedly showed significant enrichment of disease-linked clones. Ankylosing spondylitis blood appeared to carry a characteristic TCR beta motif of fewer than 10 highly homologous variants. Previously reported in reactive arthritis synovial fluid and blood were some of the motif variants.

Using quantitative 5'-RACE with molecular barcodes, the authors made TCR beta libraries. TCRdb re-analysed the 5' RACE reads in MiXCR, keeping a single row per CDR3 protein. This repertoire shows 250,000 or so distinct CDR3 sequences, 15% to 20% found once; its top ten account for less than 35%. The CDR3 extends over 13 amino acids. With V trimmed by 3 bases and J by 7 bases, 9 bases remained unmatched. From germline, CDR1 is SQVTM and CDR2 ANQGSEA. The rearrangement uses TRBV29-1 and TRBJ2-7, with 7 bases aligning to TRBD1. This TCR derives from a male donor with ankylosing spondylitis or in good health (not recorded which). Specimen: blood, either unsorted or a sorted T cell fraction (not recorded which). The CDR3 DNA follows: TGCAGCGTTGACCTGGGACAGCACGGGGAGCAGTACTTC. Its translation is CSVDLGQHGEQYF.